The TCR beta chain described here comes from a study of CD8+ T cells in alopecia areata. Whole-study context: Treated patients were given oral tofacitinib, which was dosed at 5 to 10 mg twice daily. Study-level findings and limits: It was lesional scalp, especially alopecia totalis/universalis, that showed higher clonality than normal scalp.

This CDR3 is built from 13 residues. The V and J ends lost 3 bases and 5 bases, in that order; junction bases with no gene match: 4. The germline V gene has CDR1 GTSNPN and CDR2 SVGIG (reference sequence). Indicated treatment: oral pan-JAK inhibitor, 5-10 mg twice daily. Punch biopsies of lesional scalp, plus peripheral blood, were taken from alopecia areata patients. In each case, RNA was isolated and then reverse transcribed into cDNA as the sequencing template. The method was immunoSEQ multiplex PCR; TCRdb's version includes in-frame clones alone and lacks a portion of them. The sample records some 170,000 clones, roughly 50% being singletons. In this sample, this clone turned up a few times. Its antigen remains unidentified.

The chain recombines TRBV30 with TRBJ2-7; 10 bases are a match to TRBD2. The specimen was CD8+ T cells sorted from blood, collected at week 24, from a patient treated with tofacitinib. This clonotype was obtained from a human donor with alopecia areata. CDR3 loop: CAWSWLAGDEQYF. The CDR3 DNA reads TGTGCCTGGAGCTGGCTAGCGGGGGACGAGCAGTACTTC. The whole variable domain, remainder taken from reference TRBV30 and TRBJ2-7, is SQTIHQWPATLVQPVGSPLSLECTVEGTSNPNLYWYRQAAGRGLQLLFYSVGIGQISSEVPQNLSASRPQDRQFILSSKKLLLSDSGFYLCAWSWLAGDEQYFGPGTRLTVT.